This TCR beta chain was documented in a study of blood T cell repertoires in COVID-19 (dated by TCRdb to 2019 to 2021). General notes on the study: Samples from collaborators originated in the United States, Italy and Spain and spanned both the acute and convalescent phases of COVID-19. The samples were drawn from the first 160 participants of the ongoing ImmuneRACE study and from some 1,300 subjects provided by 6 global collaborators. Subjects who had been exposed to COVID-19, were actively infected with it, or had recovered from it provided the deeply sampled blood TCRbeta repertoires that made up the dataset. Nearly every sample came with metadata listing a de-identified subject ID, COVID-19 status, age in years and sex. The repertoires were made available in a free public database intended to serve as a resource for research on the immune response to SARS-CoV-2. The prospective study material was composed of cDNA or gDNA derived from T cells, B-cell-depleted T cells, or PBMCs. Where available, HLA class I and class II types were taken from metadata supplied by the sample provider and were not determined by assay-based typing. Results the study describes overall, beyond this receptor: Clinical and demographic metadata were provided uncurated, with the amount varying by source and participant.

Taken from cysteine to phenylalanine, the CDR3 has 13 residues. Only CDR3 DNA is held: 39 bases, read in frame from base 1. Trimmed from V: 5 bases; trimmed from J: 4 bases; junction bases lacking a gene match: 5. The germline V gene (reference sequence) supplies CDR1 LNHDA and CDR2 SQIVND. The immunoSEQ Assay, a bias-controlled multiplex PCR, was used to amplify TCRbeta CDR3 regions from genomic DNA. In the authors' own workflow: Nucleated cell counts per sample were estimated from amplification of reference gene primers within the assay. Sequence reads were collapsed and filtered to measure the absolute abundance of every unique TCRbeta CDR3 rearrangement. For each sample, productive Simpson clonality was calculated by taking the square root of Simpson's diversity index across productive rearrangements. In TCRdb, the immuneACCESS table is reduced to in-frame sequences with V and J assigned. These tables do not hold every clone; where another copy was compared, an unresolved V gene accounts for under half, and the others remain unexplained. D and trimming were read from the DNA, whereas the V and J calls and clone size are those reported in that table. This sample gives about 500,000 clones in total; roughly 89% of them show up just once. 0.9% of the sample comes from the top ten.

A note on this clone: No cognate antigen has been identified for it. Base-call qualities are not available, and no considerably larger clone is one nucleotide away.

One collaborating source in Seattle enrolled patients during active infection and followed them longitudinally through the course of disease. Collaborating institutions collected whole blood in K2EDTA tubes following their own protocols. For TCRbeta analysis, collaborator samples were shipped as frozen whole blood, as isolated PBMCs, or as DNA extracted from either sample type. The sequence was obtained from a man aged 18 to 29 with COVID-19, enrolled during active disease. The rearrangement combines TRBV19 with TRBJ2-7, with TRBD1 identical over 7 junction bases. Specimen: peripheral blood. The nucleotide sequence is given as TGTGCCAGTAGTTTAACACAGGGGTACGAGCAGTACTTC. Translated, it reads CASSLTQGYEQYF.